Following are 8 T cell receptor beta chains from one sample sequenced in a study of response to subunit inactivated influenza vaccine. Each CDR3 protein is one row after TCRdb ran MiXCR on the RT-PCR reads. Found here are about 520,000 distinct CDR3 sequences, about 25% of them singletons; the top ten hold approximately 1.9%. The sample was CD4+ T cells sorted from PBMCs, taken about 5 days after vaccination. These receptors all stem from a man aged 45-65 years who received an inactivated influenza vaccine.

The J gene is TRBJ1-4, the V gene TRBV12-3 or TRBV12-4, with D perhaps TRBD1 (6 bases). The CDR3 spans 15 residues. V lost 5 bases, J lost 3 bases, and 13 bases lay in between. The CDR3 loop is CASSPRTAPNEKLFF. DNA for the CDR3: TGTGCCAGCAGTCCGAGGACAGCCCCTAATGAAAAACTGTTTTTT.

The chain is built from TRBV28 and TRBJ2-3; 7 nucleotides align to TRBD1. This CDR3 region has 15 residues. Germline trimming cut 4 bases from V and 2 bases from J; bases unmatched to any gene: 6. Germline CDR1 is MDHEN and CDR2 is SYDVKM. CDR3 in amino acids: CASSSRGQDTDTQYF. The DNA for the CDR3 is TGTGCCAGCAGTTCTAGGGGGCAGGACACAGATACGCAGTATTTT.

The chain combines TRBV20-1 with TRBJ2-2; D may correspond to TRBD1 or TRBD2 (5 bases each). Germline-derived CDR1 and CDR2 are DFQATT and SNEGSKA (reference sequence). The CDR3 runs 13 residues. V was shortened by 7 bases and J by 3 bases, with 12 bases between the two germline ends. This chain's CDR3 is CSVAQGHTGELFF. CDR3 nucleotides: TGCAGTGTCGCCCAGGGACACACCGGGGAGCTGTTTTTT.

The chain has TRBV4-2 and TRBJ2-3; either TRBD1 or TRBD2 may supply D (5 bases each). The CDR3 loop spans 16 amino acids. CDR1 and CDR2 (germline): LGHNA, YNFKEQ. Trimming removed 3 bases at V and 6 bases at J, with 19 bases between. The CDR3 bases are TGTGCCAGCAGCCAGACCGGGACGCCCTTGAGCGATACGCAGTATTTT. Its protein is CASSQTGTPLSDTQYF.

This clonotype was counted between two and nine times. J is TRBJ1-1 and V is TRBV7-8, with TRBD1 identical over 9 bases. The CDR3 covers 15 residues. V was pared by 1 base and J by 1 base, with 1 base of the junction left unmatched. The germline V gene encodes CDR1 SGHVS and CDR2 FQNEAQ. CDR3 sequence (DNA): TGTGCCAGCAGCTTAGTGGACAGGGGGAACACTGAAGCTTTCTTT. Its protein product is CASSLVDRGNTEAFF.

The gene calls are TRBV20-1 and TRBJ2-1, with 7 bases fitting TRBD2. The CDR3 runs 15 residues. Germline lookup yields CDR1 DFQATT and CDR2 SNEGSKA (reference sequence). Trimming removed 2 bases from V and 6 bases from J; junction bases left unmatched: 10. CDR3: CSARRGSMGGNEQFF. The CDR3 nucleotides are TGCAGTGCTAGACGCGGGAGCATGGGAGGCAATGAGCAGTTCTTC.

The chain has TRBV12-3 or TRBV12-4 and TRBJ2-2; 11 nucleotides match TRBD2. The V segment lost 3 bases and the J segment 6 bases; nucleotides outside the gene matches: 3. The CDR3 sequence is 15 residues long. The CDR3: CASSLLAGGPGELFF. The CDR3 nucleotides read TGTGCCAGCAGTTTGTTAGCGGGGGGGCCCGGGGAGCTGTTTTTT.

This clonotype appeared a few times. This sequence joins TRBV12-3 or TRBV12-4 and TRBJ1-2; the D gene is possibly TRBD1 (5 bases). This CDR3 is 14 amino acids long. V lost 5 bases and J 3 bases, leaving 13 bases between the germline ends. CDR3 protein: CASSRDSVDYGYTF. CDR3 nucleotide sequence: TGTGCCAGCAGTCGGGACTCGGTGGACTATGGCTACACCTTC.